This T cell receptor (beta chain) was recovered during a study of cytomegalovirus exposure and HLA in healthy donors. The CDR3 loop spans 15 amino acids. CDR1 and CDR2 (germline): SGHTA, FQGTGA. Losses at the gene ends were 5 bases for V and 10 bases for J; bases not matched to a gene: 9. The method was immunoSEQ multiplex PCR; TCRdb's version includes in-frame clones alone and lacks a portion of them. This repertoire shows about 170,000 clones, under 90% found once; its top ten account for under 13%. Sequencing was carried out using PBMCs. The origin of this receptor is a woman under 30 in good health and CMV-seropositive. The V call is TRBV7-3, the J call TRBJ2-1; 12 bases fit TRBD1. Here the CDR3 DNA reads TGTGCCAGCAGCAACCCGGGACAGGGGGCGGAGGAGCAGTTCTTC. Its translation: CASSNPGQGAEEQFF.